A single sample gave rise to the 5 T cell receptor beta chains below, sequenced in a study of T cell clonotyping in hematopoietic cell transplantation. Sequencing used immunoSEQ multiplex PCR; TCRdb keeps in-frame clones, though not all of them. The sample yields 13,000 to 15,000 clones, roughly 94% seen once. Sample: PBMCs, taken 30 days after allogeneic stem cell transplant. These receptors originate from a male patient aged 55-69 years who had an allogeneic stem cell transplant from an unrelated donor, so the T cells may come from the graft donor. Some clones in this sample may be carry-over from other donors' samples.

This clone was detected only once. The chain uses TRBV6-6 and TRBJ1-2; D remains unclear. Looked up from germline, CDR1 is MNHNY and CDR2 is SVGAGI (reference sequence). V was cut by 6 bases and J by 7 bases, with 12 bases left in between. This CDR3 is built from 12 residues. The chain's CDR3 is CASRRRGVGYTF. Written as DNA, the CDR3 is TGTGCCAGCAGGAGGCGGGGTGTTGGCTACACCTTC.

A remark on this clone: A read error may produce the germline difference seen at one junction end. The rearrangement joins TRBV7-9 to TRBJ2-7; possibly TRBD1 for D (6 bases). The germline gives CDR1 SEHNR, CDR2 FQNEAQ (reference sequence). The CDR3 spans 12 residues. CDR3 sequence (DNA): TGTGCCAGCAGCTCGAACGACAGGCCCTACCGCTTC. Amino acid sequence: CASSSNDRPYRF.

The chain combines TRBV11-2 with TRBJ1-1, with D maybe TRBD1 (5 bases). Trimming left V 8 bases short and J 2 bases short, with 12 bases between. The CDR3 is made up of 13 amino acids. Germline CDR1 SGHAT, CDR2 FQNNGV. In DNA, the CDR3 is TGTGCCAGCGGTGTTGGGGGTAACACTGAAGCTTTCTTT. Translation: CASGVGGNTEAFF.

The J gene is TRBJ1-2, the V gene TRBV18; D is undetermined. V was clipped by 1 base and J by 2 bases, with 5 bases between them. Germline V gene data show CDR1 as KGHSH and CDR2 as LQKENI. The CDR3 has 13 residues. The CDR3, as DNA: TGTGCCAGCTCACCACGGATAAACTATGGCTACACCTTC. Its translation: CASSPRINYGYTF.

The rearrangement links TRBV7-2 to TRBJ1-3; D unresolved. V lost 3 bases and J 3 bases, leaving 3 bases between the germline ends. The CDR3 extends over 12 amino acids. Germline V CDR1 and CDR2: SGHTA, FQGNSA. This CDR3 is CASSFSGNTIYF. The CDR3 DNA is TGTGCCAGCAGCTTTAGTGGAAACACCATATATTTT.